The 20 T cell receptor beta chains below all came from one sample that was sequenced in a study of blood T cell repertoires in COVID-19. The method was immunoSEQ multiplex PCR; TCRdb's version includes in-frame clones alone and lacks a portion of them. The table has some 100,000 clones, 80% to 95% seen once. Sequenced input: peripheral blood. The receptor source for this set is a woman aged 55-69 years with active COVID-19.

CDR3 sequence: CASRPPGQGLEQYF. The CDR3 DNA is TGCGCCAGCAGACCCCCCGGACAGGGTCTCGAGCAGTACTTC. V and J are TRBV5-1 and TRBJ2-7, with 8 bases identical to TRBD1. Trimming at V came to 5 bases and at J to 6 bases, leaving 10 bases not matched to a gene. Per the germline V gene, CDR1 is SGHRS and CDR2 is YFSETQ. The CDR3 is made up of 14 amino acids.

The chain employs TRBV2 and TRBJ1-2; 7 positions match TRBD1. The germline V gene has CDR1 SNHLY and CDR2 FYNNEI. V was pared by 6 bases and J by 1 base, with 2 bases of the junction left unmatched. The CDR3 is made up of 13 amino acids. CDR3 amino acids: CASRGDSNYGYTF. The CDR3 DNA reads as TGTGCCAGCAGGGGGGACAGTAACTATGGCTACACCTTC.

This sequence joins TRBV30 and TRBJ2-2; 8 bases match TRBD2. V lost 0 bases to trimming and J lost 5 bases; unmatched junction nucleotides: 8. Per the germline V gene, CDR1 is GTSNPN and CDR2 is SVGIG (reference sequence). The CDR3 spans 16 residues. DNA for the CDR3: TGTGCCTGGAGTGTACTGTCGGGGGGGAAAACCGGGGAGCTGTTTTTT. This gives the protein CAWSVLSGGKTGELFF.

The chain couples TRBV11-2 to TRBJ2-6, with D unresolved. This CDR3 comprises 16 residues. V lost 0 bases, J lost 1 base, and 7 bases lay in between. Germline-derived CDR1 and CDR2 are SGHAT and FQNNGV. The CDR3, as DNA: TGTGCCAGCAGCTTAGATGAGCTTTCTGGGGCCAACGTCCTGACTTTC. Protein sequence: CASSLDELSGANVLTF.

The chain joins TRBV3-1 (or the pseudogene TRBV3-2) to TRBJ2-7, with D tentatively TRBD2 (5 bases). There are 17 residues in the CDR3. The germline gives CDR1 LGHDT, CDR2 YNNKEL (reference sequence). Trimming shortened V by 0 bases and J by 2 bases, and 17 bases separated the two germline ends. CDR3 coding DNA: TGTGCCAGCAGCCAAGATCGGGGTGCATTTGGCGCCTACGAGCAGTACTTC. It translates to CASSQDRGAFGAYEQYF.

This chain connects TRBV6-5 to TRBJ2-2, with a possible D match to TRBD2 (5 bases). Trimming stripped 6 bases from V and 6 bases from J, with 14 bases between. The CDR3 runs 14 residues. Germline V gives CDR1 MNHEY, CDR2 SVGAGI. CDR3 residues: CASRPGKRAGELFF. CDR3 in DNA: TGTGCCAGCAGGCCGGGGAAGAGGGCCGGGGAGCTGTTTTTT.

This clone has a handful of counts. V is TRBV28 and J is TRBJ1-2; the D is unclear. The germline V gene has CDR1 MDHEN and CDR2 SYDVKM. Deletions cut 5 bases from V and 5 bases from J, with 15 bases between. This CDR3 has 14 residues. The CDR3 DNA is TGTGCCAGCAGTCTTTTTGAGAGGGAATATGGCTACACCTTC. Encoded protein: CASSLFEREYGYTF.

This sequence joins TRBV2 and TRBJ1-6, with 7 bases lining up with TRBD1. Germline CDR1 is SNHLY and CDR2 is FYNNEI. The J segment lost 6 bases and the V segment lost 4 bases, leaving 0 bases of the junction unmatched. There are 13 residues in the CDR3. CDR3 residues: CASSGQGNSPLHF. CDR3 in DNA: TGTGCCAGCAGTGGACAGGGTAATTCACCCCTCCACTTT.

V is TRBV7-2 and J is TRBJ1-1; no clear D. V was clipped by 2 bases and J by 0 bases, with 4 bases between them. CDR3 length equals 13 residues. Germline CDR1 reads SGHTA; CDR2 reads FQGNSA. CDR3 coding DNA: TGTGCCAGCAGCTTACTAGTGAACACTGAAGCTTTCTTT. It translates to CASSLLVNTEAFF.

The V gene is TRBV12-5, the J gene TRBJ1-4; 9 bases match TRBD1. The germline gives CDR1 LGHNT, CDR2 FRNRAP. J was trimmed by 0 bases and V by 0 bases; bases with no gene match: 17. The CDR3 covers 22 residues. The CDR3 bases are TGTGCTAGTGGTTTGGTTACCCTTAGACAGGGGGGTTTCCTAGCAACTAATGAAAAACTGTTTTTT. Encoded protein: CASGLVTLRQGGFLATNEKLFF.

The rearrangement joins TRBV27 to TRBJ2-3; 12 bases are a match to TRBD2. The CDR3 covers 13 residues. Germline CDR1 is MNHEY and CDR2 is SMNVEV (reference sequence). V lost 7 bases, J lost 7 bases, and 3 bases stayed unmatched. This CDR3 reads CASTRTSGNTQYF. The CDR3, as DNA: TGTGCCAGCACTAGGACTAGCGGGAATACGCAGTATTTT.

The genes are TRBV2 and TRBJ1-2, with 11 bases that match TRBD1. Looked up from germline, CDR1 is SNHLY and CDR2 is FYNNEI. This CDR3 is built from 14 residues. J gave up 2 bases and V 5 bases, and 1 base lay outside the gene matches. The chain's CDR3 is CASSWDRGNYGYTF. The CDR3 coding sequence is TGTGCCAGCAGTTGGGACAGGGGGAACTATGGCTACACCTTC.

The chain combines TRBV13 with TRBJ2-3, with a tentative D call TRBD2 (5 bases). Germline V gives CDR1 PRHDT, CDR2 FYEKMQ (reference sequence). CDR3 size: 18 residues. V lost 4 bases, J lost 5 bases, and 25 bases lay in between. This chain's CDR3 is CASSWRRFGGRGIDTQYF. The CDR3 DNA reads TGTGCCAGCAGCTGGCGGCGGTTCGGCGGGCGTGGGATAGATACGCAGTATTTT. The full variable domain, its missing parts supplied by reference TRBV13 and TRBJ2-3, is AAGVIQSPRHLIKEKRETATLKCYPIPRHDTVYWYQQGPGQDPQFLISFYEKMQSDKGSIPDRFSAQQFSDYHSELNMSSLELGDSALYFCASSWRRFGGRGIDTQYFGPGTRLTVL.

CDR3 region: CASSPLAEVTEAFF. The CDR3 DNA reads TGTGCCAGCAGTCCCTTGGCGGAGGTCACTGAAGCTTTCTTT. The V and J genes are TRBV28 and TRBJ1-1, with no clear D. The CDR3 contains 14 residues. CDR1 and CDR2 (germline): MDHEN, SYDVKM. Between the trimmed V and J ends, which lost 5 bases and 4 bases, there was a span of 14 bases.

The rearrangement joins TRBV4-1 to TRBJ1-1; tentative D call: TRBD1 (6 bases). Per germline, CDR1 MGHRA and CDR2 YSYEKL. The V end was cut by 6 bases, the J end by 1 base, with 18 bases between. This CDR3 comprises 16 residues. DNA for the CDR3: TGCGCCAGCAGACCCAGAGGGGGTGAGGGGAACACTGAAGCTTTCTTT. This gives the protein CASRPRGGEGNTEAFF.

The V gene is TRBV28, the J gene TRBJ1-2; 8 bases agree with TRBD1. Germline V lookup: CDR1 MDHEN, CDR2 SYDVKM. Trimming removed 4 bases from V and 7 bases from J; junction bases left unmatched: 11. The CDR3 length is 15 residues. DNA of the CDR3: TGTGCCAGCAGTTCTCTGGACAGGGAGGAGTCTGGCTACACCTTC. Protein: CASSSLDREESGYTF.

The gene calls are TRBV30 and TRBJ2-1, with 7 bases matching TRBD2. V was clipped by 3 bases and J by 8 bases; unmatched bases: 7. From germline, CDR1 is GTSNPN and CDR2 SVGIG (reference sequence). The CDR3 is 13 residues long. The CDR3 here is CAWRWRENHEQFF. CDR3 coding DNA: TGTGCCTGGAGGTGGCGGGAGAACCATGAGCAGTTCTTC.

The chain employs TRBV4-1 and TRBJ1-5; the D gene is possibly TRBD1 (5 bases). The V end lost 4 bases, the J end lost 2 bases, and 18 bases lay between the germline ends. CDR1 and CDR2 (germline): MGHRA, YSYEKL. CDR3 size: 17 residues. CDR3 sequence: CASSRLPGGERNQPQHF. The DNA for the CDR3 is TGCGCCAGCAGCCGGCTTCCGGGGGGGGAGCGCAATCAGCCCCAGCATTTT.

The CDR3 loop is CASSLSGPVDEQFF. The CDR3 nucleotides are TGTGCCAGCAGCTTGAGCGGGCCTGTGGATGAGCAGTTCTTC. The chain uses TRBV7-8 and TRBJ2-1, with D perhaps TRBD2 (6 bases). The CDR3 covers 14 residues. Per germline, CDR1 SGHVS and CDR2 FQNEAQ. Trimming stripped 3 bases from V and 8 bases from J, with 14 bases between.

In regard to this clone: The junction and the germline gene differ at one end; a read error may be behind it. The rearrangement links TRBV28 to TRBJ1-6; 10 bases agree with TRBD1. Germline lookup yields CDR1 MDHEN and CDR2 SYDVKM. CDR3 length: 15 amino acids. The chain's CDR3 is CASSPPGTGDFRSTF. For the CDR3, the DNA is TGTGCCAGCAGCCCACCCGGGACAGGGGATTTTAGGTCGACCTTT.